The 15 T cell receptor beta chains reported below all come from one sample, sequenced in a study of cytomegalovirus exposure and HLA in healthy donors. PCR used 60 Vbeta primers and 13 Jbeta primers. Profiling relied on immunoSEQ multiplex PCR, and the TCRdb table lists in-frame clones only, not all of them. The sample includes fewer than 200,000 clones, more than 70% of them seen just once. Sequencing was carried out using PBMCs. The receptors were sampled from a male donor in good health and CMV-seronegative.

The chain has TRBV6-5 and TRBJ2-1; D is ambiguous. The CDR3 is 14 residues long. V was cut by 2 bases and J by 10 bases, with 15 bases left in between. CDR1 is MNHEY and CDR2 is SVGAGI in the germline V gene. In DNA, the CDR3 is TGTGCCAGCAGTTACGATGGTCGCGGCACCGAGCAGTTCTTC. As protein: CASSYDGRGTEQFF.

This rearrangement joins TRBV5-4 to TRBJ2-1, with D perhaps matching TRBD2 (5 bases). The CDR3 is 11 residues long. Trimming pared 4 bases from V and 9 bases from J, leaving 8 bases between. The V gene's germline CDR1 is SGHNT and CDR2 YYREEE (reference sequence). This chain's CDR3 is CASSGSSEQFF. As DNA, the CDR3 is TGTGCCAGCAGCGGGAGCAGTGAGCAGTTCTTC.

This clone was counted only a few times. The junction shows a germline mismatch at one end, possibly a read error. The V call is TRBV7-9, the J call TRBJ2-3, with 10 bases fitting TRBD2. The CDR3 length is 15 residues. The germline gives CDR1 SEHNR, CDR2 FQNEAQ (reference sequence). The CDR3 loop is CSSSSGTSDTDTQYF. The CDR3 DNA sequence: TGTTCCAGCAGCTCCGGGACTAGCGACACTGATACGCAGTATTTT.

V and J are TRBV6-6 and TRBJ1-4; a possible D gene is TRBD1 (5 bases). With 4 bases removed from V and 4 bases from J, the gap between germline ends came to 13 bases. The CDR3 loop spans 15 amino acids. Germline V CDR1 and CDR2: MNHNY, SVGAGI (reference sequence). In DNA form, the CDR3 reads TGTGCCAGCAGTTCCCGACAGCCGGTTAATGAAAAACTGTTTTTT. It yields the protein CASSSRQPVNEKLFF.

The V call is TRBV4-1, the J call TRBJ1-2, with a possible D match to TRBD1 (6 bases). V lost 4 bases and J lost 5, with 20 bases in between. The CDR3 loop spans 16 amino acids. Per germline, CDR1 MGHRA and CDR2 YSYEKL. CDR3 in amino acids: CASSLRQALTQYGYTF. The CDR3 region has the DNA TGCGCCAGCAGCCTCAGACAGGCCTTAACGCAGTATGGCTACACCTTC.

The sample holds one count of this clone. V and J are TRBV14 and TRBJ1-4; D might be TRBD1 (5 bases). Germline V gene sequence: CDR1 SGHDN, CDR2 FVKESK. The CDR3 runs to 19 residues. Trimming took off 0 bases at V and 7 bases at J, with 24 bases between the two ends. The CDR3 DNA follows: TGTGCCAGCAGCCAAGATAGCCGCCTCGGCAGGGCGATTTTTGAAAAACTGTTTTTT. It is translated as CASSQDSRLGRAIFEKLFF.

The chain links TRBV13 to TRBJ2-7; possibly TRBD2 for D (6 bases). From germline, CDR1 is PRHDT and CDR2 FYEKMQ (reference sequence). V was clipped by 7 bases and J by 3 bases, with 16 bases between them. The CDR3 length is 14 residues. The CDR3 coding sequence is TGTGCCAGCAACCGGGGGAGGTGGAACTACGAGCAGTACTTC. Amino acid sequence: CASNRGRWNYEQYF.

This chain joins TRBV28 and TRBJ2-7, with TRBD2 matching 10 bases. Germline trimming cut 8 bases from V and 2 bases from J; bases unmatched to any gene: 6. The CDR3 extends over 14 amino acids. Germline-derived CDR1 and CDR2 are MDHEN and SYDVKM. The CDR3 sequence: CASEERGGAYEQYF. CDR3 sequence (DNA): TGTGCCAGCGAAGAGCGGGGGGGGGCCTACGAGCAGTACTTC. Full variable domain (outside the CDR3, taken from reference TRBV28 and TRBJ2-7): DVKVTQSSRYLVKRTGEKVFLECVQDMDHENMFWYRQDPGLGLRLIYFSYDVKMKEKGDIPEGYSVSREKKERFSLILESASTNQTSMYLCASEERGGAYEQYFGPGTRLTVT.

V gene TRBV5-1 combines with J gene TRBJ1-4, with 7 bases matching TRBD1. The CDR3 extends over 16 amino acids. V was pared by 2 bases and J by 3 bases, with 7 bases of the junction left unmatched. Looked up from germline, CDR1 is SGHRS and CDR2 is YFSETQ. CDR3 protein: CASSLDRASPNEKLFF. In nucleotides, the CDR3 is TGCGCCAGCAGCTTAGACAGGGCGTCACCTAATGAAAAACTGTTTTTT.

This chain links TRBV10-1 with TRBJ2-5, with 8 positions matching TRBD1. The J call is uncertain, as TRBJ2-7 better fits the DNA end. CDR1 WNHNN and CDR2 SYGVQD come from the germline V gene (reference sequence). This CDR3 comprises 13 residues. CDR3 region: CASRRQGPYEQYF. The DNA of the CDR3 is TGCGCCAGCAGAAGACAGGGGCCCTACGAGCAGTACTTC.

The chain couples TRBV27 to TRBJ2-1; TRBD1 aligns across 9 bases. The CDR3 has 17 residues. Losses at the gene ends were 5 bases for V and 5 bases for J; bases not matched to a gene: 13. Germline loops: CDR1 MNHEY, CDR2 SMNVEV (reference sequence). The DNA of the CDR3 is TGTGCCAGCAGTCGGACAGGGGTTTTATTAAGGGACAATGAGCAGTTCTTC. Residues: CASSRTGVLLRDNEQFF.

This clone came up once. CDR3 nucleotide sequence: TGTGCCAGTAGTATAGTGCTCGCGACCGGGAATGGCTACACCTTC. Its translation: CASSIVLATGNGYTF. This chain joins TRBV19 and TRBJ1-2, with unresolved D. The CDR3 is made up of 15 amino acids. V dropped 1 base and J dropped 6 bases, with 15 bases sitting between them. CDR1 is LNHDA, CDR2 SQIVND, per germline (reference sequence).

The rearrangement uses TRBV30 and TRBJ1-1; 7 positions agree with TRBD1. This CDR3 has 14 amino acids. V dropped 4 bases and J dropped 6; count of bases not matched to a gene: 11. Germline CDR1 is GTSNPN and CDR2 is SVGIG (reference sequence). In nucleotides, the CDR3 is TGTGCCTGGACCAAAGGGACAGCGCGGCCTGAAGCTTTCTTT. Translating gives CAWTKGTARPEAFF.

This clone was observed a few times. This chain connects TRBV7-7 to TRBJ2-1, with 11 bases identical to TRBD2. The CDR3 runs 15 residues. The germline gives CDR1 SSHAT, CDR2 FNYEAQ (reference sequence). The V segment lost 0 bases and the J segment 10 bases; nucleotides outside the gene matches: 5. CDR3 residues: CASSLALAGVDEQFF. The CDR3 DNA sequence: TGTGCCAGCAGCTTAGCACTAGCGGGAGTAGACGAGCAGTTCTTC.

This clone was detected a few times. V is TRBV7-9 and J is TRBJ2-6; the D gene is possibly TRBD2 (5 bases). Germline-derived CDR1 and CDR2 are SEHNR and FQNEAQ (reference sequence). The V end was cut by 5 bases, the J end by 2 bases, with 19 bases between. This CDR3 has 18 amino acids. This CDR3 is CASSPMGLLGTGANVLTF. The CDR3 DNA sequence: TGTGCCAGCAGCCCTATGGGGTTACTAGGAACTGGGGCCAACGTCCTGACTTTC.